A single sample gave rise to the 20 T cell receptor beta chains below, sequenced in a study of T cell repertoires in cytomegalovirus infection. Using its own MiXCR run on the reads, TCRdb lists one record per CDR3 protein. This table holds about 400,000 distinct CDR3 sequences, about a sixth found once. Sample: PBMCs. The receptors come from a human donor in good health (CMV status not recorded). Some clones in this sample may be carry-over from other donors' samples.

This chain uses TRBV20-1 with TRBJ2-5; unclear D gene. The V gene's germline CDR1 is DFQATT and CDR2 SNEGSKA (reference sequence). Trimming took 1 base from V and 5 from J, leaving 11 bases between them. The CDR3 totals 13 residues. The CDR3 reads CSARGSMGETQYF. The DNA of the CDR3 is TGCAGTGCTAGAGGGTCTATGGGGGAGACCCAGTACTTC.

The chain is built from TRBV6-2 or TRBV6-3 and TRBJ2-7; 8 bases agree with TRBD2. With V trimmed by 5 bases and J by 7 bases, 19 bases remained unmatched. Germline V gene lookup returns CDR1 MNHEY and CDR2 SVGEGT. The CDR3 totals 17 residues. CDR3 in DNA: TGTGCCAGCAGTCCTACTAGCGGCAACCGCCCCTCGCGGGAGCAGTACTTC. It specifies CASSPTSGNRPSREQYF.

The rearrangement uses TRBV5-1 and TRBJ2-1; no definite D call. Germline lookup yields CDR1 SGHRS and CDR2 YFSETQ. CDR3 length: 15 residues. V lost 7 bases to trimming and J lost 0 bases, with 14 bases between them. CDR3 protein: CASRRETNSYNEQFF. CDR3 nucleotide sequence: TGCGCCAGCCGCCGAGAAACTAACTCCTACAATGAGCAGTTCTTC.

The DNA of the CDR3 is TGTGCCAGCAGCCGTCTAGCGGGGGGGGAGCAGTTCTTC. Its translation is CASSRLAGGEQFF. V gene TRBV7-6 combines with J gene TRBJ2-1, with 12 bases identical to TRBD2. The CDR3 extends over 13 amino acids. CDR1 and CDR2 (germline): SGHVS, FNYEAQ. V trimming: 5 bases; J trimming: 10 bases; junction bases outside the gene matches: 3.

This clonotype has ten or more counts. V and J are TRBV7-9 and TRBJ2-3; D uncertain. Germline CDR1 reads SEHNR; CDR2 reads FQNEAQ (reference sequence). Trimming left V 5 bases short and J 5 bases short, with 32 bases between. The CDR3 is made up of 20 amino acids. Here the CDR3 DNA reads TGTGCCAGCAGCGCTACCCCGATAAAACTGGGCGCGGTGAGTGGAGATACGCAGTATTTT. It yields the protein CASSATPIKLGAVSGDTQYF.

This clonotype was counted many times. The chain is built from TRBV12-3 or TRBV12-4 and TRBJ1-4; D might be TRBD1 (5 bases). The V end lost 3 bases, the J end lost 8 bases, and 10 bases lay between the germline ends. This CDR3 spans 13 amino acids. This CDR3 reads CASSLGRKEKLFF. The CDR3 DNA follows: TGTGCCAGCAGTTTGGGACGTAAAGAAAAACTGTTTTTT.

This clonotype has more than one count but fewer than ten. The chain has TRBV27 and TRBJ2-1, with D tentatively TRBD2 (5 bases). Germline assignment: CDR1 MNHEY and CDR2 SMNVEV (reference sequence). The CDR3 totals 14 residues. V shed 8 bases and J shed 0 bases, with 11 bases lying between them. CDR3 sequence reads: CASGIALSYNEQFF. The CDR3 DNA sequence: TGTGCCAGCGGAATAGCGCTCTCCTACAATGAGCAGTTCTTC.

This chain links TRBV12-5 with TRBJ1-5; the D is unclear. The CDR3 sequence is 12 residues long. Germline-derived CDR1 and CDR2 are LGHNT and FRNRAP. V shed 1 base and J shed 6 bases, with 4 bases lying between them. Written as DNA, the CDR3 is TGTGCTAGTGGTTTGGATTCTCAGCCCCAGCATTTT. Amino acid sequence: CASGLDSQPQHF. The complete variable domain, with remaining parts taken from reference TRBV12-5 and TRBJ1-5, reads DARVTQTPRHKVTEMGQEVTMRCQPILGHNTVFWYRQTMMQGLELLAYFRNRAPLDDSGMPKDRFSAEMPDATLATLKIQPSEPRDSAVYFCASGLDSQPQHFGDGTRLSIL.

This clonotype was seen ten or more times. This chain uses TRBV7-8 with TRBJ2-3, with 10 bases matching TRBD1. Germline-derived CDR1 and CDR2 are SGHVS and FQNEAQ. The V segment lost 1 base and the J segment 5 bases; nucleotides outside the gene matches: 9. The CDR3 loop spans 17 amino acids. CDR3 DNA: TGTGCCAGCAGCTTAGGTATCAGACAGGGGGCTGTAGATACGCAGTATTTT. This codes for CASSLGIRQGAVDTQYF.

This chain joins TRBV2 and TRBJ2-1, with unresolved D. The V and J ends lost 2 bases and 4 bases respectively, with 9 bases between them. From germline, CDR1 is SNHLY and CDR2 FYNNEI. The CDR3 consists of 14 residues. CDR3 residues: CASSETQAYNEQFF. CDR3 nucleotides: TGTGCCAGCAGTGAAACCCAGGCTTACAATGAGCAGTTCTTC.

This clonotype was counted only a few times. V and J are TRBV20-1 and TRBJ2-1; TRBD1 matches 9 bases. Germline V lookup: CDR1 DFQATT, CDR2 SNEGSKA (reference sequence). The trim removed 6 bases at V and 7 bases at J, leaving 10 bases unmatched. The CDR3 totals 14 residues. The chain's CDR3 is CSASSGTGRNEQFF. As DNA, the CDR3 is TGCAGTGCCTCGTCCGGGACAGGGAGGAATGAGCAGTTCTTC.

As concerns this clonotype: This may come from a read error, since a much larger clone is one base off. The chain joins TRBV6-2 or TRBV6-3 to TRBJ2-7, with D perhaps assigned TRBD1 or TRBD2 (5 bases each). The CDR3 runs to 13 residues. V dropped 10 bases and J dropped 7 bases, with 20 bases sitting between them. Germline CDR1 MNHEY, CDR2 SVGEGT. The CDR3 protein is CATLTGTSGEQYF. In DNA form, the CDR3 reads TGTGCCACCCTAACCGGGACGTCGGGGGAGCAGTACTTC.

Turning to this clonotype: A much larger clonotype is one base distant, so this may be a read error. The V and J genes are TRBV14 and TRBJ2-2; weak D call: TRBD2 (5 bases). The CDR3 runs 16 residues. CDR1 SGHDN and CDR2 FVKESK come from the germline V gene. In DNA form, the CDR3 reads TGTGCCAGCAGCCAAATTGGGCTATCGAGAACCGGGGAGCTGCTTTTT. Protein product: CASSQIGLSRTGELLF. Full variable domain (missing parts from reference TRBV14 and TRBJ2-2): EAGVTQFPSHSVIEKGQTVTLRCDPISGHDNLYWYRRVMGKEIKFLLHFVKESKQDESGMPNNRFLAERTGGTYSTLKVQPAELEDSGVYFCASSQIGLSRTGELLFGEGSRLTVL.

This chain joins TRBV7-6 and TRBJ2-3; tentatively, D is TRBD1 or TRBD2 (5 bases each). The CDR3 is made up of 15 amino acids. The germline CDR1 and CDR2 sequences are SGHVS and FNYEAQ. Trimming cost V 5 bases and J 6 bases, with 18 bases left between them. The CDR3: CASSGAGTHADTQYF. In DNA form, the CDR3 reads TGTGCCAGCAGCGGAGCCGGGACCCACGCGGATACGCAGTATTTT.

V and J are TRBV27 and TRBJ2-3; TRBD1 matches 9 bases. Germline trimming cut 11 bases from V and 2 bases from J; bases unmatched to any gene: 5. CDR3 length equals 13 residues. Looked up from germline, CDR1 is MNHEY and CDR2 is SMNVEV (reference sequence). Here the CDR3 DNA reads TGTGCCGTCCGGGACAGGGCCACAGATACGCAGTATTTT. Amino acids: CAVRDRATDTQYF.

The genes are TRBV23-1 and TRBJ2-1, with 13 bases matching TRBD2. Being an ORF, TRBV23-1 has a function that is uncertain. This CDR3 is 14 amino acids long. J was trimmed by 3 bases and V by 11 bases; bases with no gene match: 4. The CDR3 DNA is TGCGCCCGCGGACTAGCGGGAGTCTACAATGAGCAGTTCTTC. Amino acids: CARGLAGVYNEQFF.

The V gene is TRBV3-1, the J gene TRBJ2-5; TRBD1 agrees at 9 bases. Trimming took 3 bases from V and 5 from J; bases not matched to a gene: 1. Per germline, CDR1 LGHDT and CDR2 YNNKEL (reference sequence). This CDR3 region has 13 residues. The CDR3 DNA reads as TGTGCCAGCAGCCACGGACAGGGGGAGACCCAGTACTTC. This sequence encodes CASSHGQGETQYF.

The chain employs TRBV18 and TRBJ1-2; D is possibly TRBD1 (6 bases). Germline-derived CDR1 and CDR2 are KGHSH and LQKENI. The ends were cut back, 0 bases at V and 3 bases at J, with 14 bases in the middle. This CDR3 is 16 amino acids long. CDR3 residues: CASSPPAGANYYGYTF. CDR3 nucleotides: TGTGCCAGCTCACCACCGGCAGGGGCCAACTACTATGGCTACACCTTC. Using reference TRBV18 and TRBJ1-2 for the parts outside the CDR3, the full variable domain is NAGVMQNPRHLVRRRGQEARLRCSPMKGHSHVYWYRQLPEEGLKFMVYLQKENIIDESGMPKERFSAEFPKEGPSILRIQQVVRGDSAAYFCASSPPAGANYYGYTFGSGTRLTVV.

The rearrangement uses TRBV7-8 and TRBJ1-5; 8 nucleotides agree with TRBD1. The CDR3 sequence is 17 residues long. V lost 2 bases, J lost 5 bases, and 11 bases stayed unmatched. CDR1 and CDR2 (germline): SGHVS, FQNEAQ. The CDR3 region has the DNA TGTGCCAGCAGCTTAACTACCAGGGGGCCTGGTGATCAGCCCCAGCATTTT. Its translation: CASSLTTRGPGDQPQHF.

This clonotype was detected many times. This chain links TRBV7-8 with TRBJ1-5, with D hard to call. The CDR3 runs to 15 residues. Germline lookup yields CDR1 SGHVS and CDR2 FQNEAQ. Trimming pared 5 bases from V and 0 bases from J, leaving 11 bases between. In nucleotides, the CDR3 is TGTGCCAGCAGCCGCCTGCCTTATAGCAATCAGCCCCAGCATTTT. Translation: CASSRLPYSNQPQHF.